This entry concerns a single TCR beta chain. Sequencing was performed with immunoSEQ multiplex PCR; in TCRdb, only in-frame clones are kept and a portion is missing. The sample shows over 50,000 clones, roughly 83% of them seen only once. This sample stems from a study of blood T cell repertoires in COVID-19. Study at large: From the United States, Italy and Spain came samples of acute and convalescent COVID-19.

CDR3 length equals 16 residues. V was cut by 0 bases and J by 1 base, with 12 bases left in between. The germline gives CDR1 MNHEY, CDR2 SVGEGT. The clonotype comes from a man in his 60s with COVID-19, enrolled during active disease. This chain connects TRBV6-2 or TRBV6-3 to TRBJ1-1, with D possibly matching TRBD1 (5 bases). Sequenced sample: peripheral blood. In DNA form, the CDR3 reads TGTGCCAGCAGTTACTCGGGGCAGGGTTGGAACACTGAAGCTTTCTTT. It yields the protein CASSYSGQGWNTEAFF.